This T cell receptor beta chain was sequenced in a study of T cell responses to AZD1222 COVID-19 vaccine listed by TCRdb under 2021. Notes on the research overall: AZD1222 recipients whose second dose came at about 4 weeks and those whose second dose came at about 12 weeks were combined into one group, since spike-specific TCR depth and breadth did not differ between the two schedules. A total of 230 to 250 trial participants underwent TCR sequencing, of whom some 200 had received two doses of AZD1222 and around 26 had received two doses of the MenACWY control vaccine. Trial participants were enrolled by age into subgroups of 18-55, 56-69 and 70-plus years, and about 150, 27 and 61 TCR-sequenced participants, respectively, were included in these subgroups. Study-wide findings and limitations: Nearly half of unique spike-specific TCRs reportedly recognized epitopes outside regions mutated in the B.1.351 and B.1.1.7 variants. Because no day 14 peak-response samples were available, repertoires were characterized only after the peak T cell response. The 56-69-year group was small, and its depth increase did not reach significance, likely because of low power. Conclusions about previously exposed vaccinees are limited because only five to seven AZD1222 recipients were SARS-CoV-2 seropositive at baseline. A significant rise in spike-specific TCR breadth and depth was observed after two AZD1222 doses relative to day 0 and relative to MenACWY recipients. The vaccine-associated CD4 TCRs covered the entire spike protein, and the dominant responses fell in regions 160-218 and 743-854. Most participants were white British and females outnumbered males, and the authors suggested that clonal diversity may have been underestimated.

The CDR3 regions of human TCRbeta chains were analyzed by immunosequencing. From the authors' description of their analysis: TCRs in the repertoires were compared against a reference library of SARS-CoV-2-specific TCRs that had been generated with the MIRA antigen-specificity platform. Breadth was defined as the fraction of unique TCRs that were SARS-CoV-2-associated. Depth was defined as the fraction of total T cells that were SARS-CoV-2-associated. Each spike-specific TCR was assigned to its reactive spike region and to a CD4 or CD8 class using the MIRA data. Log10-transformed breadth and depth values were compared by one-way ANOVA with Sidak's multiple comparisons tests. This is the immuneACCESS table as TCRdb keeps it, with only in-frame sequences that have V and J called. A part of the clones is gone; compared with another copy, unresolved V genes explain less than half, and the rest is unexplained. Clone size and V and J calls were adopted from that table, with D and trimming inferred from the DNA. For this sample there are approximately 100,000 clones; around 95% appear just once. Under 2.5% of the sample lies in the top ten.

This clone was seen a few times. The antigen it recognizes is unknown. Base qualities are not recorded, but no much larger clone differs from it by a single base. Taken with the paper, the label for time point translates to: baseline before first vaccination. Vaccinee samples came from UK trials COV001 and COV002, including a single-blind randomized controlled phase 2/3 trial of AZD1222 (ChAdOx1 nCoV-19) in healthy adults. For TCRbeta chain sequencing, PBMC samples from trial participants were taken at day 0 and at day 28 after the second dose. The clonotype was recovered from an adult in good health. The sample here was peripheral blood, taken on day 0 of AZD1222 vaccination.

The CDR3 reads as follows: CASGPQYNEQFF. The sequenced DNA: TGTGCCAGCGGGCCACAATACAATGAGCAGTTCTTC. This receptor chain uses TRBV19 and TRBJ2-1; a confident D gene designation cannot be given. V is pared back by 9 bases and J by 4 bases, with 10 bases lying between the germline termini. Reading from cysteine to phenylalanine, the CDR3 counts 12 amino acids. Left in the record is the CDR3 DNA by itself, 36 bases read in frame from the first base. Based on the germline V gene (reference sequence), the CDR1 and CDR2 sequences are LNHDA and SQIVND.